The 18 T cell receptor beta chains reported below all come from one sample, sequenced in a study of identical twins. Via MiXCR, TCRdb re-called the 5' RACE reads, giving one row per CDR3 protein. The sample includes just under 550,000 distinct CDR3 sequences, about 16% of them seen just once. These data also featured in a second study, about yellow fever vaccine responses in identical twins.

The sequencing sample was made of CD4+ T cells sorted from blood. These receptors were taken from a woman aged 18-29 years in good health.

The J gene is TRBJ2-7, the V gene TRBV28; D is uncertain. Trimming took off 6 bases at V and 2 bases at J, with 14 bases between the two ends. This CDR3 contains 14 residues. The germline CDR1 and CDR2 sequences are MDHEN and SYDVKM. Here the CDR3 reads CASSLTRSPYEQYF. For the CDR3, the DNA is TGTGCCAGCAGCTTGACAAGGAGCCCCTACGAGCAGTACTTC.

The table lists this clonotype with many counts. The CDR3 here is CASSLRFLVTGEQYF. The CDR3 coding sequence is TGTGCCAGCAGTTTACGGTTTCTAGTTACTGGCGAGCAGTACTTC. The chain links TRBV12-3 or TRBV12-4 to TRBJ2-7; no firm D call. The V and J ends lost 2 bases and 6 bases respectively, with 17 bases between them. CDR3 length: 15 amino acids.

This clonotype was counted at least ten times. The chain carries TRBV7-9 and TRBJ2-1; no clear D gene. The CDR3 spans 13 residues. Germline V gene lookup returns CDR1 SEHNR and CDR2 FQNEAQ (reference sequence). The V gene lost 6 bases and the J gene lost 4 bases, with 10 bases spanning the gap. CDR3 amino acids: CASSSTAYNEQFF. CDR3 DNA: TGTGCCAGCAGTTCCACAGCGTACAATGAGCAGTTCTTC.

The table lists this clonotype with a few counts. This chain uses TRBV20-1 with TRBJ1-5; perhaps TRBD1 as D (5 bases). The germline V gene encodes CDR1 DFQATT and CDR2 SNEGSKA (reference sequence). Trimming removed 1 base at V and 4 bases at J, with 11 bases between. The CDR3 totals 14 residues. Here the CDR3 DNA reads TGCAGTGCTAGAGGGGACGGGGGAAATCAGCCCCAGCATTTT. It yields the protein CSARGDGGNQPQHF.

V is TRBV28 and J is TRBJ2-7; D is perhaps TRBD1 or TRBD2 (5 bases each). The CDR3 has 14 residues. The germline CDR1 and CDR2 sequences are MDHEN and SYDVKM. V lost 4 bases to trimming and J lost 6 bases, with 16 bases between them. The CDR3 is CASSSLSGAAEQYV. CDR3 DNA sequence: TGTGCCAGCAGTTCCCTTTCCGGGGCCGCCGAGCAGTACGTC.

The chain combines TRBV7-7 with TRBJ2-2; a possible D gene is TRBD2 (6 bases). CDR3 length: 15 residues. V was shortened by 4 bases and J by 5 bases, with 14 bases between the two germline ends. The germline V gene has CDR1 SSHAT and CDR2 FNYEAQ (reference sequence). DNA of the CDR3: TGTGCCAGCAGCTCTACGGGACTGGGTACCGGGGAGCTGTTTTTT. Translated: CASSSTGLGTGELFF.

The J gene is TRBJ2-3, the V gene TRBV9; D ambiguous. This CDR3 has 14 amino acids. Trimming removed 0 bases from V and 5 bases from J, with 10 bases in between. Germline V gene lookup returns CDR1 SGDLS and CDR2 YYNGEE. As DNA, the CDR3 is TGTGCCAGCAGCGTAGTTAGTAATGGAGATACGCAGTATTTT. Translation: CASSVVSNGDTQYF.

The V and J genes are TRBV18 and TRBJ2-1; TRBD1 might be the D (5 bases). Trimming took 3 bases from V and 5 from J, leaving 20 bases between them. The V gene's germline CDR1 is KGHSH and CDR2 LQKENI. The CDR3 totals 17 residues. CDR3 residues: CASSPLITSTENNEQFF. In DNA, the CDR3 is TGTGCCAGCTCACCGCTCATCACGTCGACAGAAAACAATGAGCAGTTCTTC.

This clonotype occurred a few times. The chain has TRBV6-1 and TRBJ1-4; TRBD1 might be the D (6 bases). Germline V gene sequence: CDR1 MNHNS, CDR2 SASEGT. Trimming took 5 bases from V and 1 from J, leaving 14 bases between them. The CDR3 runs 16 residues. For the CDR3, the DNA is TGTGCCAGCAGTCCCCGATCCAGGGGAACTAATGAAAAACTGTTTTTT. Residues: CASSPRSRGTNEKLFF.

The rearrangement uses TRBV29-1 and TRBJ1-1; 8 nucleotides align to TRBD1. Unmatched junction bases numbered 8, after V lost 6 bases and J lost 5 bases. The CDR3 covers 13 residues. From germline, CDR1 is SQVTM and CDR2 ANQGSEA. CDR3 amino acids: CSVSGQGGTEAFF. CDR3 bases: TGCAGCGTCTCCGGACAGGGAGGGACTGAAGCTTTCTTT.

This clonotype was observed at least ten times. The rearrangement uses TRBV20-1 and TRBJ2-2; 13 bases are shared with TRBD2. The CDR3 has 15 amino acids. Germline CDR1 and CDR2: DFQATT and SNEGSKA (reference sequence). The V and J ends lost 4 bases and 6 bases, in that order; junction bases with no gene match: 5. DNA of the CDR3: TGCAGTGCTATTGGACTAGCGGGAGCTTCCGGGGAGCTGTTTTTT. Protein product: CSAIGLAGASGELFF.

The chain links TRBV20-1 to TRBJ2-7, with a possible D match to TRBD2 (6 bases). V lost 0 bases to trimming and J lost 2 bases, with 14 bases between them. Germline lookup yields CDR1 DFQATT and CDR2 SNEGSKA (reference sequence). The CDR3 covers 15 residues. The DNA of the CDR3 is TGCAGTGCTAGAGAAGCTAGCGTCAATACCTACGAGCAGTACTTC. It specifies CSAREASVNTYEQYF.

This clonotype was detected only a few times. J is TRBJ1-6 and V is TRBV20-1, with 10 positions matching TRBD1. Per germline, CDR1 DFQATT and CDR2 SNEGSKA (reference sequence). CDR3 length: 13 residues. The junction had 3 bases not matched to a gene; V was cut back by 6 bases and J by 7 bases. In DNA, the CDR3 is TGCAGTGCGTCGGGACAGGGGAATTCACCCCTCCACTTT. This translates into CSASGQGNSPLHF.

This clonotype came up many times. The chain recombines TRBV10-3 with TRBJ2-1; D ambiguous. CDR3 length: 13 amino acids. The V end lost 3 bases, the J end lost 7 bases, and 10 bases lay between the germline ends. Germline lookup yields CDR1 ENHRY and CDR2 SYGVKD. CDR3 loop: CAISEGIGNEQFF. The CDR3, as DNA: TGTGCCATCAGTGAAGGGATTGGTAATGAGCAGTTCTTC.

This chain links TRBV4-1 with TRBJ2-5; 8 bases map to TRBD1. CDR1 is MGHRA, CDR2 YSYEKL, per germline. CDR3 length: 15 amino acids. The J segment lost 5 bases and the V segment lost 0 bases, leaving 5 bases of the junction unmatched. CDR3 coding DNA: TGCGCCAGCAGCCAAGACGCAGGGGGCTTTGAGACCCAGTACTTC. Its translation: CASSQDAGGFETQYF.

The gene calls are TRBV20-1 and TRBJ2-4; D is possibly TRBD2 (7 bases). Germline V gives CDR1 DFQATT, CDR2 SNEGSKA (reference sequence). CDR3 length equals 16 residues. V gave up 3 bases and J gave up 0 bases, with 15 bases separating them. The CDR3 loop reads CSARGGTNIAKNIQYF. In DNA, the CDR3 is TGCAGTGCTAGGGGGGGGACAAATATAGCCAAAAACATTCAGTACTTC.

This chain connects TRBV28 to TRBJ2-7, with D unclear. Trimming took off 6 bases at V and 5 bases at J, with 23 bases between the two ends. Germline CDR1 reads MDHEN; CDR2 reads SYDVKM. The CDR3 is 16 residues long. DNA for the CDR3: TGTGCCAGCAGGTCTAATCGGGTACCCCGGTCCGACGAGCAGTACTTC. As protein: CASRSNRVPRSDEQYF.

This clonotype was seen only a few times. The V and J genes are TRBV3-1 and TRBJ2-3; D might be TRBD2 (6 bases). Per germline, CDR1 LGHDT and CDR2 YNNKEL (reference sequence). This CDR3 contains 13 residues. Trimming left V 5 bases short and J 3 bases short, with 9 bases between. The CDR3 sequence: CASSVGTTDTQYF. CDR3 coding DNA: TGTGCCAGCAGCGTTGGGACTACAGATACGCAGTATTTT.